The source of this T cell receptor beta chain is a study of CD8+ T cells in alopecia areata. Whole-study findings and limits: With one nonresponder, baseline CD8+ expansion's link to response remains uncertain. Treatment with tofacitinib significantly lowered scalp clonality and reduced expanded CD8+ clones among the top 100.

Isolated RNA was reverse transcribed into cDNA used as the sequencing template. The method was immunoSEQ multiplex PCR; TCRdb's version includes in-frame clones alone and lacks a portion of them. The sample lists 120,000 to 150,000 clones, 82% seen once, with approximately 25% in the top ten. This CDR3 comprises 15 residues. Germline V CDR1 and CDR2: MNHEY, SMNVEV (reference sequence). The treatment is: oral pan-JAK inhibitor, 5-10 mg twice daily. Notes on this clone: Its target is not known. One junction end disagrees with the germline gene, perhaps due to a read error.

The chain employs TRBV27 and TRBJ2-7; the match to TRBD1 covers 10 bases. The clonotype originates from a human donor with alopecia areata. This material consisted of CD8+ T cells sorted from blood, taken at week 4, from a patient treated with tofacitinib. CDR3 nucleotide sequence: TGTGCCAGCAGACAAATGCCCGGGACAGGGGCCCCACCCAACTTC. Its translation: CASRQMPGTGAPPNF.